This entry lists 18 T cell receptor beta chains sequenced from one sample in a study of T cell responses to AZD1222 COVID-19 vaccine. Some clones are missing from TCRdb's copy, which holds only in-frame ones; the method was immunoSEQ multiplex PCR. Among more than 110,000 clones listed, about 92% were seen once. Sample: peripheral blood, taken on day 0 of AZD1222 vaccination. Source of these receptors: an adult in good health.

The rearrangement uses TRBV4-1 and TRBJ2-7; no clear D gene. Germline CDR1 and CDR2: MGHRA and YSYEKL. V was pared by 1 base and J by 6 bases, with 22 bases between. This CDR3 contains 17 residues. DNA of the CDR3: TGCGCCAGCAGCCAAGTGGTCCCCAAGGGCATAAGAACCGAGCAGTACTTC. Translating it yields CASSQVVPKGIRTEQYF.

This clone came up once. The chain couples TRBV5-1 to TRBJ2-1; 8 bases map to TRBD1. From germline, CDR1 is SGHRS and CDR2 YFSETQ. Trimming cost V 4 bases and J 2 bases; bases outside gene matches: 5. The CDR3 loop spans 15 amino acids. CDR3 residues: CASSHGQGTYNEQFF. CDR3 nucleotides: TGCGCCAGCAGCCACGGACAGGGTACCTACAATGAGCAGTTCTTC. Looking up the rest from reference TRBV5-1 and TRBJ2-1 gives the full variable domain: KAGVTQTPRYLIKTRGQQVTLSCSPISGHRSVSWYQQTPGQGLQFLFEYFSETQRNKGNFPGRFSGRQFSNSRSEMNVSTLELGDSALYLCASSHGQGTYNEQFFGPGTRLTVL.

DNA of the CDR3: TGTGCCAGCAGCATTACATCAGCCTACGAGCAGTACTTC. Translation gives CASSITSAYEQYF. The rearrangement uses TRBV7-6 and TRBJ2-7; D is undetermined. In germline, CDR1 is SGHVS, CDR2 FNYEAQ. This CDR3 has 13 residues. V was shortened by 5 bases and J by 2 bases, with 10 bases between the two germline ends. The full variable domain, in which reference TRBV7-6 and TRBJ2-7 provide the parts outside the CDR3, is GAGVSQSPRYKVTKRGQDVALRCDPISGHVSLYWYRQALGQGPEFLTYFNYEAQQDKSGLPNDRFSAERPEGSISTLTIQRTEQRDSAMYRCASSITSAYEQYFGPGTRLTVT.

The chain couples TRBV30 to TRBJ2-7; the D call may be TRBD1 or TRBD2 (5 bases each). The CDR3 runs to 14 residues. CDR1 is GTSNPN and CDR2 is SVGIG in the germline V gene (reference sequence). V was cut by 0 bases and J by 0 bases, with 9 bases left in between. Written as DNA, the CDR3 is TGTGCCTGGAGTGTCTACGGGGCCTCCTACGAGCAGTACTTC. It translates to CAWSVYGASYEQYF. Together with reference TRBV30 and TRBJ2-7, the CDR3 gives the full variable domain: SQTIHQWPATLVQPVGSPLSLECTVEGTSNPNLYWYRQAAGRGLQLLFYSVGIGQISSEVPQNLSASRPQDRQFILSSKKLLLSDSGFYLCAWSVYGASYEQYFGPGTRLTVT.

The CDR3 reads CASRDSGTLPTDTQYF. The CDR3, as DNA: TGTGCCAGCAGAGATTCCGGGACTCTTCCCACAGATACGCAGTATTTT. The chain uses TRBV27 and TRBJ2-3; tentatively, D is TRBD2 (6 bases). This CDR3 has 16 residues. Trimming left V 6 bases short and J 2 bases short, with 18 bases between. Germline CDR1 MNHEY, CDR2 SMNVEV (reference sequence).

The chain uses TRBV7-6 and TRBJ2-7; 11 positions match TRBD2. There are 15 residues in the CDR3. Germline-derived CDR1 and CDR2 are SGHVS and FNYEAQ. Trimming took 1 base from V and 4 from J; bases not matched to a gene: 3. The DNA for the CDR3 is TGTGCCAGCAGCTTAGAACTAGCGGGAGTTTACGAGCAGTACTTC. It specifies CASSLELAGVYEQYF.

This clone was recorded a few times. CDR3: CASSQLAGGNEQFF. In nucleotides, the CDR3 is TGTGCCAGCAGCCAACTAGCGGGAGGGAATGAGCAGTTCTTC. The chain employs TRBV2 and TRBJ2-1; 13 bases are a match to TRBD2. Germline V gene lookup returns CDR1 SNHLY and CDR2 FYNNEI. This CDR3 comprises 14 residues. V shed 6 bases and J 7 bases; nucleotides not matched to a gene: 3.

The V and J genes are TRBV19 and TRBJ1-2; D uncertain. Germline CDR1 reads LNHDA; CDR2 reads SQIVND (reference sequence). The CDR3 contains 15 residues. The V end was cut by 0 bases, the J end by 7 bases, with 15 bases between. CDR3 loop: CASSIDIVGGSGYTF. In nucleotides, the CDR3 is TGTGCCAGTAGTATAGATATAGTCGGCGGGAGTGGCTACACCTTC. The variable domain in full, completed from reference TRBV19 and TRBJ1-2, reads DGGITQSPKYLFRKEGQNVTLSCEQNLNHDAMYWYRQDPGQGLRLIYYSQIVNDFQKGDIAEGYSVSREKKESFPLTVTSAQKNPTAFYLCASSIDIVGGSGYTFGSGTRLTVV.

The CDR3 DNA follows: TGTGCCAGCAGTCCATTAGAGGGAGGAGCTTTCTTT. Translation: CASSPLEGGAFF. This chain joins TRBV28 and TRBJ1-1; D unclear. Trimming removed 5 bases from V and 10 bases from J, with 14 bases in between. Germline V CDR1 and CDR2: MDHEN, SYDVKM. The CDR3 has 12 residues.

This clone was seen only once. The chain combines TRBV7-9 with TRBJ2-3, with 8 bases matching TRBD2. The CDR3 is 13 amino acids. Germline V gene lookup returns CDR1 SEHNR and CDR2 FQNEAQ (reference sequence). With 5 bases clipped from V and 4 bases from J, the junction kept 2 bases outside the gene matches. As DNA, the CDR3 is TGTGCCAGCAGCCTGACTAGCGCAGATACGCAGTATTTT. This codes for CASSLTSADTQYF.

The CDR3 loop is CASSATGTGNTEAFF. CDR3 sequence (DNA): TGTGCCAGTAGTGCCACCGGGACAGGGAACACTGAAGCTTTCTTT. The chain is built from TRBV19 and TRBJ1-1, with TRBD1 matching 8 bases. This CDR3 region has 15 residues. CDR1 is LNHDA, CDR2 SQIVND, per germline (reference sequence). The ends lost 5 bases at V and 1 base at J; junction bases unmatched: 6.

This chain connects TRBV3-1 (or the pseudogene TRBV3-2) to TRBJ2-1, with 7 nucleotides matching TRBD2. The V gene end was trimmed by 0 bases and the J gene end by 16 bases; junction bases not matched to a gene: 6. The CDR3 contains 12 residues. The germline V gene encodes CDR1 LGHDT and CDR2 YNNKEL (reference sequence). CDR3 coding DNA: TGTGCCAGCAGCCAAGAGGGACTACCCTTCTTCTTC. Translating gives CASSQEGLPFFF.

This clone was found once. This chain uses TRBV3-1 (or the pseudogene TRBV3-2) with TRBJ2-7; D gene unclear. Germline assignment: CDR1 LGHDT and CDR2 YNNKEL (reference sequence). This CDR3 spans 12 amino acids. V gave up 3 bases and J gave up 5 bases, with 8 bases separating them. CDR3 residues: CASSHARNEQYF. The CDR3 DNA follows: TGTGCCAGCAGCCATGCTAGGAACGAGCAGTACTTC.

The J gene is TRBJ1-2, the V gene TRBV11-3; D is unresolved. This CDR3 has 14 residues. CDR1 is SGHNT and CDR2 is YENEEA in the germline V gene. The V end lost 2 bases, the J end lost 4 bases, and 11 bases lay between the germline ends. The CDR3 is CASSLTDGSYGYTF. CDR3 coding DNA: TGTGCCAGCAGCTTAACGGACGGCTCCTATGGCTACACCTTC. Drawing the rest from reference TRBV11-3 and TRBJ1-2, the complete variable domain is EAGVVQSPRYKIIEKKQPVAFWCNPISGHNTLYWYLQNLGQGPELLIRYENEEAVDDSQLPKDRFSAERLKGVDSTLKIQPAELGDSAVYLCASSLTDGSYGYTFGSGTRLTVV.

The CDR3 is CASSPGRSYEQYF. The DNA of the CDR3 is TGTGCCAGCAGCCCCGGAAGGTCCTACGAGCAGTACTTC. The rearrangement joins TRBV3-1 (or the pseudogene TRBV3-2) to TRBJ2-7; D is unclear. CDR3 length: 13 residues. V lost 4 bases and J lost 1, with 8 bases in between. CDR1 and CDR2 from the germline V gene are LGHDT and YNNKEL (reference sequence).

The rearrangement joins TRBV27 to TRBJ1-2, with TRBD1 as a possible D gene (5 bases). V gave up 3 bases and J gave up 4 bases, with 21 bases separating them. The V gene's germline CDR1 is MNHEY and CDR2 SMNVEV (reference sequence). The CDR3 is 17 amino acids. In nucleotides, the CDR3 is TGTGCCAGCAGTTTCCAACAAGGCGAGTGGGGGACCTATGGCTACACCTTC. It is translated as CASSFQQGEWGTYGYTF.

As DNA, the CDR3 is TGTGCCAGCAGTGAATATGGCCCGGGGGCGACTAATGAAAAACTGTTTTTT. It encodes CASSEYGPGATNEKLFF. The chain combines TRBV25-1 with TRBJ1-4, with a tentative D call TRBD1 (6 bases). The germline V gene has CDR1 MGHDK and CDR2 SYGVNS. V dropped 0 bases and J dropped 2 bases, with 13 bases sitting between them. This CDR3 has 17 residues. The full variable domain, in which reference TRBV25-1 and TRBJ1-4 provide the parts outside the CDR3, is EADIYQTPRYLVIGTGKKITLECSQTMGHDKMYWYQQDPGMELHLIHYSYGVNSTEKGDLSSESTVSRIRTEHFPLTLESARPSHTSQYLCASSEYGPGATNEKLFFGSGTQLSVL.

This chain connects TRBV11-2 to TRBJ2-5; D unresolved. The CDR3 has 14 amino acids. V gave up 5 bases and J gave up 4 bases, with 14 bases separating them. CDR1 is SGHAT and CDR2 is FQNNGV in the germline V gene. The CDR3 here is CASSKSIGGETQYF. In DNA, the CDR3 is TGTGCCAGCAGCAAATCCATTGGCGGAGAGACCCAGTACTTC.